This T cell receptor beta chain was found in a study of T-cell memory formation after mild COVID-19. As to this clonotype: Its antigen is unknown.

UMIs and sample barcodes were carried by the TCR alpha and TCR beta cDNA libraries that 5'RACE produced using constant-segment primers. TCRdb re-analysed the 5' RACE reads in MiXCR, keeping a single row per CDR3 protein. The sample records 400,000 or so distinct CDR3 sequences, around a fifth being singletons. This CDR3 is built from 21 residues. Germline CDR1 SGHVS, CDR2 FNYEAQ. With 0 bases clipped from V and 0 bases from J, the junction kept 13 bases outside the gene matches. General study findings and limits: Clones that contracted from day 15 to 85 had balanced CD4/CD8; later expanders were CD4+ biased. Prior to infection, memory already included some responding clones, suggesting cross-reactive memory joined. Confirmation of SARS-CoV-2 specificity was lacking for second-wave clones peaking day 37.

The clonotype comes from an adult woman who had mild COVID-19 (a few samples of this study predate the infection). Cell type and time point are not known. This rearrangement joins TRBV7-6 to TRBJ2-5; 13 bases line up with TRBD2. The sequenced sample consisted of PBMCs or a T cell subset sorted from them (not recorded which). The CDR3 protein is CASSLAPRLAGGTDYQETQYF. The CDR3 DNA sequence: TGTGCCAGCAGCTTAGCCCCTCGACTAGCGGGAGGAACGGACTACCAAGAGACCCAGTACTTC.